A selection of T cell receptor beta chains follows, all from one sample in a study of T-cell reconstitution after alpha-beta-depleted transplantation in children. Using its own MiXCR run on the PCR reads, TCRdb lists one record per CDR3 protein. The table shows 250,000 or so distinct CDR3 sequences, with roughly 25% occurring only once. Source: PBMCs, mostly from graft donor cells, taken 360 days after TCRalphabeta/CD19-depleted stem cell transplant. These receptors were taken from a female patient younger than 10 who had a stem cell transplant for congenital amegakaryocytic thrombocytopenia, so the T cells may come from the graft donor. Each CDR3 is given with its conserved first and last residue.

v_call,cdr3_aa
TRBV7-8,CASSGLAGGSSYNEQFF
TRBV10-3,CAISEVGTGIEQYF
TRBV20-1,CSARANGRGRANEQFF
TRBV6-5,CASSWSGTGAYEQYF
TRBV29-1,CSVGGEKLFF
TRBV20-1,CSARDRLSYGYTF
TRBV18,CASSPLGLASETQYF
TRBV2,CASSENGYTGELFF
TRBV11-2,CASSWGGGVGTDTQYF
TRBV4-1,CASSQPGRSSYEQYF
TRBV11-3,CASSFGPSYEQYF
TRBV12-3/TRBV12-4,CASSFEWGETQYF
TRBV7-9,CASSFGLGAPEAFF
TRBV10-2,CASSELFAGEQYF
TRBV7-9,CASSSVPSDTQYF
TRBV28,CASTPAGPLNEQFF
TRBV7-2,CASSLEGGRRADTQYF
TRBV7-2,CASRSGRLGTAYNEQFF
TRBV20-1,CSARDGRTGVSGRNEQFF
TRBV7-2,CASSLARDGDTQYF
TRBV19,CASRGGNEQFF
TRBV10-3,CAISRASGTYNEQFF
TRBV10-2,CASSVTLGTGGVNEQFF
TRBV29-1,CSVESLPGGGGTEAFF
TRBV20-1,CSARRPEGNEKLFF
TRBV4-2,CASSQPFSGNTIYF
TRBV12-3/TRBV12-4,CASSRRMEQFF